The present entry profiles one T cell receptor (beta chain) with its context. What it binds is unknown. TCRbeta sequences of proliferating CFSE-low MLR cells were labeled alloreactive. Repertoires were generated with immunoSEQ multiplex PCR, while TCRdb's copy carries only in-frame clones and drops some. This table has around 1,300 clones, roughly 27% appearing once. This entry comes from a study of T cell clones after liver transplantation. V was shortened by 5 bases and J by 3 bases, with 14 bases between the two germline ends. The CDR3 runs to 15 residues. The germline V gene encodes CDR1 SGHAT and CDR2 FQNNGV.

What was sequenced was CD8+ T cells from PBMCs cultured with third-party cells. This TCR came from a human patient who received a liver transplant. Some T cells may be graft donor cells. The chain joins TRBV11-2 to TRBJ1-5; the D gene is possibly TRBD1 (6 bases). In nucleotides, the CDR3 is TGTGCCAGCAGCCCTCTCGGGGGCCTCAATCAGCCCCAGCATTTT. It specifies CASSPLGGLNQPQHF.